Below are 8 T cell receptor beta chains sequenced from a single sample in a study of blood T cell repertoires in COVID-19. Generated by immunoSEQ multiplex PCR, the TCRdb table keeps only in-frame clones and is missing some. The table includes over 150,000 clones, about 80% detected once. Sequenced: peripheral blood. These receptors were collected from a woman aged 55-75 years with COVID-19, enrolled during active disease.

In its sample, this clone was seen once. This rearrangement joins TRBV6-5 to TRBJ1-1; D is possibly TRBD1 (5 bases). Trimming removed 0 bases at V and 11 bases at J, with 13 bases between. Germline V gene lookup returns CDR1 MNHEY and CDR2 SVGAGI. CDR3 length: 13 residues. The CDR3 region is CASSYSGRDVAFF. CDR3 DNA: TGTGCCAGCAGTTACTCGGGCAGGGATGTTGCTTTCTTT.

This CDR3 reads CASRGGLAGTGELFF. The CDR3 DNA reads as TGCGCCAGCAGGGGGGGGCTAGCCGGCACCGGGGAGCTGTTTTTT. This chain uses TRBV10-2 with TRBJ2-2; D possibly corresponds to TRBD2 (7 bases). This CDR3 contains 15 residues. The germline gives CDR1 WSHSY, CDR2 SAAADI. Trimming left V 6 bases short and J 4 bases short, with 15 bases between.

The chain has TRBV27 and TRBJ1-2; 8 bases are shared with TRBD1. This CDR3 region has 14 residues. Germline V gives CDR1 MNHEY, CDR2 SMNVEV (reference sequence). J lost 3 bases, V lost 2 bases, and 2 bases had no gene match. The CDR3 sequence: CASSLQGADYGYTF. In nucleotides, the CDR3 is TGTGCCAGCAGTTTACAGGGGGCCGACTATGGCTACACCTTC.

The chain has TRBV7-9 and TRBJ1-4; tentatively, D is TRBD1 (6 bases). With 2 bases removed from V and 12 bases from J, the gap between germline ends came to 10 bases. This CDR3 contains 12 residues. Germline CDR1 is SEHNR and CDR2 is FQNEAQ (reference sequence). The CDR3 spells CASSLMGGQLFF. The CDR3 DNA follows: TGTGCCAGCAGCTTAATGGGGGGGCAACTGTTTTTT. The full variable domain, rest sourced from reference TRBV7-9 and TRBJ1-4, is DTGVSQNPRHKITKRGQNVTFRCDPISEHNRLYWYRQTLGQGPEFLTYFQNEAQLEKSRLLSDRFSAERPKGSFSTLEIQRTEQGDSAMYLCASSLMGGQLFFGSGTQLSVL.

This clone was seen once. The genes are TRBV11-3 and TRBJ2-1; 9 nucleotides align to TRBD2. This CDR3 is built from 15 residues. Trimming at V came to 4 bases and at J to 5 bases, leaving 6 bases not matched to a gene. Germline-derived CDR1 and CDR2 are SGHNT and YENEEA. In DNA, the CDR3 is TGTGCCAGCAGCTATGAACTAGCGGGCAACAATGAGCAGTTCTTC. This gives the protein CASSYELAGNNEQFF.

The chain uses TRBV10-2 and TRBJ1-1; D is perhaps TRBD1 (5 bases). CDR1 is WSHSY and CDR2 is SAAADI in the germline V gene. The CDR3 is 13 residues long. V was pared by 1 base and J by 8 bases, with 11 bases between. CDR3 region: CASSEWGPEEAFF. The CDR3, as DNA: TGCGCCAGCAGTGAGTGGGGCCCTGAGGAAGCTTTCTTT.

The V and J genes are TRBV14 and TRBJ1-6, with 7 bases fitting TRBD1. V shed 3 bases, J shed 5 bases, and the junction held 7 bases outside the gene matches. The germline V gene has CDR1 SGHDN and CDR2 FVKESK. CDR3 length: 16 amino acids. CDR3 amino acids: CASSQRRGLNNSPLHF. The DNA of the CDR3 is TGTGCCAGCAGCCAGCGGAGGGGGCTGAATAATTCACCCCTCCACTTT.

The gene calls are TRBV10-1 and TRBJ2-3, with 10 positions matching TRBD1. The CDR3 loop spans 16 amino acids. The V gene end was trimmed by 1 base and the J gene end by 5 bases; junction bases not matched to a gene: 6. Germline V gene data show CDR1 as WNHNN and CDR2 as SYGVQD (reference sequence). CDR3 sequence reads: CASSEFETGGGDTQYF. CDR3 DNA: TGCGCCAGCAGTGAGTTTGAGACAGGGGGCGGAGATACGCAGTATTTT.